The following is a T cell receptor beta chain sequence with its context. The antigen is undetermined. The record originates from a study of cytomegalovirus exposure and HLA in healthy donors. Whole-study context: A prior study identified 117 million unique TCR beta sequences from about 179 million T cells. Tens of millions of unique TCRs from HLA-typed donors made up an early data release. Out of several hundred genotyped donors, about 80% belonged to the Caucasian-associated ancestry cluster.

General study findings and limits: Among TCR beta chains, those listed as cytomegalovirus-associated numbered 164.

The PCR was carried out with 60 Vbeta primers and 13 Jbeta primers. Sequencing was performed with immunoSEQ multiplex PCR; in TCRdb, only in-frame clones are kept and a portion is missing. The repertoire holds about 120,000 clones, under 85% seen once, with around 5.8% in the top ten. The V and J ends lost 4 bases and 3 bases, in that order; junction bases with no gene match: 3. Germline V gene sequence: CDR1 SGHTS, CDR2 YDEGEE. The CDR3 has 14 residues. This clonotype was obtained from a man between 18 and 29 years old in good health and CMV-seropositive. Sequenced input: PBMCs. The V and J genes are TRBV5-8 and TRBJ2-7; 11 bases line up with TRBD2. The CDR3, as DNA: TGTGCCAGCAGCCCTAGCGGGGGGCACTACGAGCAGTACTTC. This translates into CASSPSGGHYEQYF.